Listed below are T cell receptor beta chains from one sample, sequenced in a study of PD-1 blockade in classical Hodgkin lymphoma. Profiled with immunoSEQ multiplex PCR; TCRdb holds only in-frame clones, not every one. The table lists about 30,000 clones, around 90% of them singletons. The sample consisted of CD4+ T cells from blood. The receptor source for this set is a human donor with classical Hodgkin lymphoma. The CDR3 runs from the conserved cysteine through the conserved F or W. D genes are given only for firm matches. Clone size is given for some rows only: seen once, a few or many times, or a class if the clone is expanded.

>-|TRBJ2-2|TRBV27|few
TGTGCCAGCAGTTTATCGCCGTTTAAGTCTTCGGAGCTGTTTTTT
CASSLSPFKSSELFF
>-|TRBJ1-2|TRBV27|once
TGTGCCAGCAGTGGGCAGGGCTACGGCTACACCTTC
CASSGQGYGYTF
>-|TRBJ2-3|TRBV5-1|-
TGCGCCAGCAGCTATCTGGGAAGCCACACAGATACGCAGTATTTT
CASSYLGSHTDTQYF
>-|TRBJ1-5|TRBV7-9|few
TGTGCCAGCAGCTTGAGTGAGAGCAGCAATCAGCCCCAGCATTTT
CASSLSESSNQPQHF
>-|TRBJ2-1|TRBV7-7|-
TGTGCCAGCAGTTGGGACTCCTACAATGAGCAGTTCTTC
CASSWDSYNEQFF
>TRBD2|TRBJ2-3|TRBV7-8|once
TGTGCCAGCAGCTTCGGACTAGCGGGCTCGGGAGATACGCAGTATTTT
CASSFGLAGSGDTQYF
>TRBD1|TRBJ1-5|TRBV28|-
TGTGCCAGCGTATCCTACTTGGGGGCAGGGGGCCGACAGCCCCAGCATTTT
CASVSYLGAGGRQPQHF
>TRBD2|TRBJ2-1|TRBV18|-
TGTGCCAGCTCGCCCCCGGGACTAGAAGGAAATGAGCAGTTCTTC
CASSPPGLEGNEQFF
>TRBD1|TRBJ1-3|TRBV28|-
TGTGCCAGCAGTTTAGAGACAGGGGCTGGAAACACCATATATTTT
CASSLETGAGNTIYF
>TRBD2|TRBJ2-1|TRBV7-9|-
TGTGCCAGCAGCTTAGCACTAGCGGGATCCAATGAGCAGTTCTTC
CASSLALAGSNEQFF
>TRBD1|TRBJ2-3|TRBV4-1|-
TGCGCCAGCAGCCGGGGACAGGGCTCAGATACGCAGTATTTT
CASSRGQGSDTQYF
>-|TRBJ1-5|TRBV28|once
TGTGCCAGCAGGGGACGCCTCTACCATAAGCCCCAGCATTTT
CASRGRLYHKPQHF
>TRBD2|TRBJ2-5|TRBV5-5|-
TGTGCCAGCAGCTTGGCGGGGACTAGCGGGATCCAAGAGACCCAGTACTTC
CASSLAGTSGIQETQYF
>-|TRBJ2-1|TRBV2|-
TGTGCCACCCAAGGTGTCCAGAGGTACAATGAGCAGTTCTTC
CATQGVQRYNEQFF
>-|TRBJ2-1|TRBV2|-
TGTGCCAGCTCCGCTGGCATAGCGGAGTACAATGAGCAGTTCTTC
CASSAGIAEYNEQFF
>TRBD2|TRBJ2-3|TRBV5-4|once
TGTGCCAGCAGCCCCAGTGCCTCTAGCGGGAGGGCCTCGCAGTATTTT
CASSPSASSGRASQYF
>TRBD1|TRBJ1-2|TRBV5-8|-
TGTGCCAGCAGGTTTTTGACAGGGACGATGTATGGCTACACCTTC
CASRFLTGTMYGYTF
>-|TRBJ2-2|TRBV7-2|-
TGTGCCAGCAGCTTATTCGAAGGTCCAAGGCTGTTTTTT
CASSLFEGPRLFF
>-|TRBJ2-1|TRBV7-8|-
TGTGCCAGCAGCCAACAGCGGAATGAGCAGTTCTTC
CASSQQRNEQFF
>TRBD1|TRBJ2-1|TRBV5-1|-
TGCGCCAGCAGCTCGGGACAGGGACCCTACAATGAGCAGTTCTTC
CASSSGQGPYNEQFF
>-|TRBJ1-2|TRBV2|few
TGTGCCAGCAGTGAAGACAGAGCTAACTATGGCTACACCTTC
CASSEDRANYGYTF
>-|TRBJ2-1|TRBV7-5|-
TGTGCCCTCCTACAGGATTCCTACAATGAGCAGTTCTTC
CALLQDSYNEQFF
>TRBD2|TRBJ2-3|TRBV2|-
TGTGCCAGCAGGAGGGGACTAGCGGGAGTGACAGATACGCAGTATTTT
CASRRGLAGVTDTQYF
>-|TRBJ1-2|TRBV28|-
TGTGCCAGCAGTTTAGGCAGGAACTATGGCTACACCTTC
CASSLGRNYGYTF
>-|TRBJ2-1|TRBV27|-
TGTGCCAGCGGGACCTACAATGAGCAGTTCTTC
CASGTYNEQFF
>-|TRBJ2-1|TRBV4-2|-
TGTGCCAGCAGCTTCATAACCGGGGGATTAGGGGGCCATGAGCAGTTCTTC
CASSFITGGLGGHEQFF
>TRBD1|TRBJ1-2|TRBV6-6|-
TGTGCCAGCAGTTACCGTAGGACAGGGGAAGGCTACACCTTC
CASSYRRTGEGYTF
>-|TRBJ1-3|TRBV7-8|-
TGTGCCAGCAGCTTATGGGCCGACTCTGGAAACACCATATATTTT
CASSLWADSGNTIYF
>-|TRBJ2-5|TRBV27|-
TGTGCCAGCAGTTCGGTAGCGGCGGCTCAAGAGACCCAGTACTTC
CASSSVAAAQETQYF
>-|TRBJ2-2|TRBV5-1|-
TGCGCCAGCACCCCACGAATAGGGGGGCAGGGCACCGGGGAGCTGTTTTTT
CASTPRIGGQGTGELFF
>-|TRBJ1-2|TRBV7-8|once
TGTGCCAGCAGCTTAGCGTGGCAAGGGTTTGGCTACACCTTC
CASSLAWQGFGYTF
>-|TRBJ2-2|TRBV5-1|-
TGCGCCAGCAGCTTCCCCGGGGAGCTGTTTTTT
CASSFPGELFF
>-|TRBJ1-1|TRBV10-1|few
TGCGCCAGCAGTGGACAGCAGAACACTGAAGCTTTCTTT
CASSGQQNTEAFF